This is a list of T cell receptor beta chains from one sample in a study of shared T cell receptors in the human thymus. The table came from immunoSEQ multiplex PCR; TCRdb's copy has only in-frame clones and leaves some out. The sample includes about 730,000 clones, 80% to 90% of them seen just once. These same data were also listed under a study on human thymus T cells.

Sequencing used thymocytes. Receptors originate from a girl in the first two years of life with a congenital heart defect. Both conserved end residues are part of each CDR3. Each record gives: clone size, D gene, J gene, V gene, CDR3 DNA, CDR3 protein. The D gene is left open where the match is weak. Only some rows state a clone size, as once, few, many or a class for expanded clones.

>NA|NA|TRBJ2-7|TRBV27
TGTGCCAGCAGCACCCTAGCGAGCCCCCTTGAGCAGTACTTC
CASSTLASPLEQYF
>once|NA|TRBJ1-1|TRBV30
TGTGCCTGGAGTGTACTCTTGGAGAGTACCAAGAACACTGAAGCTTTCTTT
CAWSVLLESTKNTEAFF
>NA|TRBD2|TRBJ2-1|TRBV27
TGTGCCAGCAGTTTAGACGGGGGGTTCTCCTACAATGAGCAGTTCTTC
CASSLDGGFSYNEQFF
>NA|NA|TRBJ1-2|TRBV29-1
TGCAGCGTTGAAAAGCCCAGGGATGGCCGTGGCTACACCTTC
CSVEKPRDGRGYTF
>NA|NA|TRBJ2-7|TRBV10-3
TGTGCCATCAGTGAGTCGCCAATGGGAGACGAGCAGTACTTC
CAISESPMGDEQYF
>NA|TRBD1|TRBJ1-2|TRBV4-1
TGCGCCAGCAGCCAGGTTCAGGGACAGGGCGAAGGCGGCTACACCTTC
CASSQVQGQGEGGYTF
>NA|NA|TRBJ1-4|TRBV6-1
TGTGCCAGCAGTGTCTTCCAAGGGGGTGGGAGTGAAAAACTGTTTTTT
CASSVFQGGGSEKLFF
>NA|NA|TRBJ2-1|TRBV14
TGTGCCAGCAGCCAAGGACAGAACAATGAGCAGTTCTTC
CASSQGQNNEQFF
>NA|NA|TRBJ1-1|TRBV9
TGTGCCAGCAGCGTAGGGGAGGGTCCGAACACTGAAGCTTTCTTT
CASSVGEGPNTEAFF
>NA|NA|TRBJ1-4|TRBV27
TGTGCCAGCAGTTTCCGGGTAGGGGCAAGTAGTGAAAAACTGTTTTTT
CASSFRVGASSEKLFF
>NA|NA|TRBJ2-3|TRBV5-1
TGCGCCAGCAGCTCCACAGGGATATTCACAGATACGCAGTATTTT
CASSSTGIFTDTQYF
>NA|NA|TRBJ2-7|TRBV2
TGTGCCAGCAGTGAATCGGGGGTACCCTACGAGCAGTACTTC
CASSESGVPYEQYF
>NA|NA|TRBJ1-1|TRBV7-9
TGTGCCAGCAGCGACGGGAAGGACACTGAAGCTTTCTTT
CASSDGKDTEAFF
>NA|TRBD1|TRBJ1-2|TRBV27
TGTGCCAGCAGTGCATTAACCGGGACAGGATCCCCTAACTATGGCTACACCTTC
CASSALTGTGSPNYGYTF
>NA|NA|TRBJ1-4|TRBV7-9
TGTGCCAGCAGCTTAGCCAGGGCAACTAATGAAAAACTGTTTTTT
CASSLARATNEKLFF
>NA|TRBD2|TRBJ2-5|TRBV28
TGTGCCAGCAGTTTAGTCAGGACTAGGACCTTCCAAGAGACCCAGTACTTC
CASSLVRTRTFQETQYF
>NA|TRBD2|TRBJ2-7|TRBV7-9
TGTGCCAGCCGCGCGGGGGGGCCTTCCGACGAGCAGTACTTC
CASRAGGPSDEQYF
>few|NA|TRBJ1-3|TRBV4-1
TGCGCCAGCAGCCAAGAGTTCGGGAAAAATCCCTATTTT
CASSQEFGKNPYF
>once|TRBD1|TRBJ1-2|TRBV5-6
TGTGCCAGCAGCTCCATACCGACAGGGAACTATGGCTACACCTTC
CASSSIPTGNYGYTF
>NA|TRBD1|TRBJ1-4|TRBV2
TGTGCCAGCGGAAACCAGGACAGGCTTAATGAAAAACTGTTTTTT
CASGNQDRLNEKLFF
>NA|NA|TRBJ2-3|TRBV9
TGTGCCAGCAGCCCTCAACGAGGGATTAGCACAGATACGCAGTATTTT
CASSPQRGISTDTQYF
>NA|TRBD1|TRBJ2-7|TRBV9
TGTGCCAGCAGCCCCCAGGGGACAGGGTTCGACCACGAGCAGTACTTC
CASSPQGTGFDHEQYF
>NA|TRBD2|TRBJ2-4|TRBV6-1
TGTGCCAGCAGTGAAGTGATAAGGGAGGGCCTGCCCCCAGCCAAAAACATTCAGTACTTC
CASSEVIREGLPPAKNIQYF
>NA|TRBD1|TRBJ1-5|TRBV7-2
TGTGCCAGCAGCCGTTCCCACAGGGGGCTGGGACAGCCCCAGCATTTT
CASSRSHRGLGQPQHF
>NA|TRBD1|TRBJ1-5|TRBV4-1
TGCGCCAGCAGCCAACCATCAGTAAATCAAGGGGGCCTGGGTCAGCCCCAGCATTTT
CASSQPSVNQGGLGQPQHF
>NA|TRBD1|TRBJ1-3|TRBV7-9
TGTGCCAGCAGCCCGGACAGGGTGTATGGAAACACCATATATTTT
CASSPDRVYGNTIYF
>NA|TRBD2|TRBJ2-7|TRBV5-1
TGCGCCAGCAGCTTGAAGAGGACTAGCGGGGGTCCTTCCCACCTTCAGTACTTC
CASSLKRTSGGPSHLQYF
>NA|TRBD1|TRBJ1-1|TRBV27
TGTGCCAGCAGGTCAGGGGGTGGAAACACTGAAGCTTTCTTT
CASRSGGGNTEAFF
>once|TRBD2|TRBJ2-5|TRBV27
TGTGCCAGCAGTGCAGTAGCGGGGGGCGGGGAGACCCAGTACTTC
CASSAVAGGGETQYF
>NA|TRBD2|TRBJ2-7|TRBV5-4
TGTGCCAGCAGCTTCAACCGGGACTACCCCTACGAGCAGTACTTC
CASSFNRDYPYEQYF
>NA|TRBD1|TRBJ2-5|TRBV7-9
TGTGCCAGCAGCGCCCGACAGGGCGTAGAGACCCAGTACTTC
CASSARQGVETQYF
>NA|NA|TRBJ1-1|TRBV6-1
TGTGCCAGCCGACGACAGTCGGAAGCTTTCTTT
CASRRQSEAFF
>NA|NA|TRBJ2-5|TRBV28
TGTGCCAGCAGTCCATATCCCCACACAGGGACCAAAGAGACCCAGTACTTC
CASSPYPHTGTKETQYF
>NA|TRBD2|TRBJ2-1|TRBV10-1
TGCGCCAGCAGTGAGTTTTCTAGCGGGGAACTAAATGAGCAGTTCTTC
CASSEFSSGELNEQFF
>NA|NA|TRBJ2-3|TRBV20-1
TGCAGTGCTTGTTACACAGATACGCAGTATTTT
CSACYTDTQYF
>NA|TRBD1|TRBJ2-7|TRBV28
TGTGCCAGCAGTTTATTTGGACAGGTGGGCGAGCAGTACTTC
CASSLFGQVGEQYF
>few|TRBD1|TRBJ2-7|TRBV9
TGTGCCAGCAGCCCCCGACCGGGACAGGGGGTTTTCTACGAGCAGTACTTC
CASSPRPGQGVFYEQYF
>NA|TRBD1|TRBJ1-5|TRBV19
TGTGCCAGTACCTTTGGGCGACAGGGACATCCACTCAAAGCGCCCCAGCATTTT
CASTFGRQGHPLKAPQHF
>few|TRBD1|TRBJ1-1|TRBV30
TGTGCCTGGAGCGCATCCGGGACAGGGGGCCCTAGATCCCCCCTGAACACTGAAGCTTTCTTT
CAWSASGTGGPRSPLNTEAFF
>NA|TRBD2|TRBJ2-3|TRBV5-6
TGTGCCAGCAGGAAGAGACTAGCGGCGTGGGGGGATACGCAGTATTTT
CASRKRLAAWGDTQYF
>NA|TRBD1|TRBJ1-1|TRBV4-1
TGCGCCAGCAGCCAGCCTCACAGGGGGATGAACACTGAAGCTTTCTTT
CASSQPHRGMNTEAFF
>NA|NA|TRBJ1-1|TRBV5-1
TGCGCCAGCAGCCCGGGCGGGGTCGCTGAAGCTTTCTTT
CASSPGGVAEAFF
>NA|NA|TRBJ1-2|TRBV18
TGTGCCAGCTCGGCTCCCAGGGGAGGCTACACCTTC
CASSAPRGGYTF
>NA|NA|TRBJ2-4|TRBV15
TGTGCCACCAGCCCTGGAGGGGCCGGGGACATTCAGTACTTC
CATSPGGAGDIQYF
>NA|NA|TRBJ1-1|TRBV4-1
TGCGCCAGCAGCCAACCTTACATCTTGGGCCGGCGAGCTTTCTTT
CASSQPYILGRRAFF
>NA|TRBD1|TRBJ1-6|TRBV6-5
TGTGCCAGCACCCGGACAGGGGAATATAATTCACCCCTCCACTTT
CASTRTGEYNSPLHF
>NA|NA|TRBJ1-1|TRBV28
TGTGCCAGCAGTTTCACATCGGGGCGGGGAACTGAAGCTTTCTTT
CASSFTSGRGTEAFF
>NA|NA|TRBJ1-2|TRBV5-5
TGTGCCAGCAGCTTAAGGATGGGCACAGGGAGTACCAACTATGGCTACACCTTC
CASSLRMGTGSTNYGYTF
>NA|TRBD1|TRBJ2-3|TRBV19
TGTGCCAGTAGTACCGGACAGGGAAGCACAGATACGCAGTATTTT
CASSTGQGSTDTQYF
>NA|NA|TRBJ2-5|TRBV6-1
TGTGCCAGCAGGCCGGGGCAAGAGACCCAGTACTTC
CASRPGQETQYF
>NA|NA|TRBJ1-4|TRBV10-1
TGCGCCAGCGCGGACTTCCGCCGGGCCAATCAGAATGAAAAACTGTTTTTT
CASADFRRANQNEKLFF
>NA|NA|TRBJ2-2|TRBV7-6
TGTGCCAGCAGCTTCTACAGGGAAGGGGAGCTGTTTTTT
CASSFYREGELFF
>NA|NA|TRBJ1-1|TRBV6-4
TGTGCCAGCAGTGAGAGGGTTGGGAGCAACACTGAAGCTTTCTTT
CASSERVGSNTEAFF